This TCR beta chain was observed in a study of shared clonotypes between healthy human individuals. Study-wide context: Contributing individuals were a couple of females and a few males aged 18 to 49.

The authors split each subset's genomic DNA evenly across several immunoSEQ plates. Template for every sorted-subset replicate PCR totaled about 0.2 ug DNA, 25,000 to 35,000 T cell genomes. Some clones are missing from TCRdb's copy, which holds only in-frame ones; the method was immunoSEQ multiplex PCR. Of roughly 2,000,000 clones listed, 85% to 95% are singletons. The naive CD8 population came from CD45RO-negative cells selected for CCR7, without terminally differentiated effector memory CD45RA+ cells. This CDR3 is 15 amino acids long. V was clipped by 7 bases and J by 7 bases, with 19 bases between them. CDR1 is MGHRA and CDR2 is YSYEKL in the germline V gene.

The chain employs TRBV4-1 and TRBJ1-4; D is unclear. The specimen was naive CD8+ T cells from PBMCs. The sequence came from a man aged 18-30 years in good health. Some clones in this sample may be carry-over from other donors' samples. The CDR3 nucleotides are TGCGCCAGCACCCCAACCACCTCCCGGGGTGAAAAACTGTTTTTT. Translating gives CASTPTTSRGEKLFF.